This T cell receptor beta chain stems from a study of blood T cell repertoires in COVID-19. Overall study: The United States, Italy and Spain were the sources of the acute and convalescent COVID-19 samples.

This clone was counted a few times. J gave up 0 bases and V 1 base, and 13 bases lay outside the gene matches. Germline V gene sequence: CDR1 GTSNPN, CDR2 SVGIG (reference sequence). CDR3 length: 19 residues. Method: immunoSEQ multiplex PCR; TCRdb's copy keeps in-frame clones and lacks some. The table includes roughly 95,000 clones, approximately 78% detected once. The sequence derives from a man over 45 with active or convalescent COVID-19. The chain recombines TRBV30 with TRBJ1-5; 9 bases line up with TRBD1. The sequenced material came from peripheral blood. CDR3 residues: CAWSAIPGQGENSNQPQHF. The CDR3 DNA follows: TGTGCCTGGAGTGCCATCCCGGGACAGGGTGAAAATAGCAATCAGCCCCAGCATTTT.